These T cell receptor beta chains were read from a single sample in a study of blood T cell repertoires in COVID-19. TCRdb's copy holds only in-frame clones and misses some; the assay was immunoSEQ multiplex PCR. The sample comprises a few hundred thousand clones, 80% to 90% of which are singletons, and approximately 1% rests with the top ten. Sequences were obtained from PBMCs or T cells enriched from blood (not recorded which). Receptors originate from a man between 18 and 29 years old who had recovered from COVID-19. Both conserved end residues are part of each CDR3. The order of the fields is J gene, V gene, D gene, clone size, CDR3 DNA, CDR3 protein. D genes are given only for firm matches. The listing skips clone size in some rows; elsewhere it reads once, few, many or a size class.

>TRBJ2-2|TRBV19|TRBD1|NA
TGTGCCAGTAGTGTGACAGGGGGCTGGACCGGGGAGCTGTTTTTT
CASSVTGGWTGELFF
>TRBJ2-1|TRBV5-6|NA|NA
TGTGCCAGCAGCTTTAAGGGGTATGAGCAGTTCTTC
CASSFKGYEQFF
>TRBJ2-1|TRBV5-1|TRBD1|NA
TGCGCCAGCAGCTTGACACGGGACAGGAACAACAATGAGCAGTTCTTC
CASSLTRDRNNNEQFF
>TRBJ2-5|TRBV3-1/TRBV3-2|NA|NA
TGTGCCAGCAGCCCCCCGGGGGAGAGAGGAGAGACCCAGTACTTC
CASSPPGERGETQYF
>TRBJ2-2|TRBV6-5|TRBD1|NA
TGTGCCAGCAGTTACCCCGACAGGGTGGGCACCGGGGAGCTGTTTTTT
CASSYPDRVGTGELFF
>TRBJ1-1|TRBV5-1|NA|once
TGCGCCAGCAGGACAGCCTTGAACACTGAAGCTTTCTTT
CASRTALNTEAFF
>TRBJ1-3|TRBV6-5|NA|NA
TGTGCCAGCACTCCCGGCAGGGCCGGAAACACCATATATTTT
CASTPGRAGNTIYF
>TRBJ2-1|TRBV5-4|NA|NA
TGTGCCAGCAGCTTGAGAGGGGGCAATGAGCAGTTCTTC
CASSLRGGNEQFF
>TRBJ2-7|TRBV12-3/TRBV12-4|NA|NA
TGTGCCAGCAGTCCCGGGGGCTACGAGCAGTACTTC
CASSPGGYEQYF
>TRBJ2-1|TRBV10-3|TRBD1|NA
TGTGCCATCAGATTAGCCGGGACAGAGGAGCAGTTCTTC
CAIRLAGTEEQFF